The 3 T cell receptor beta chains listed next were all sequenced from one sample in a study of T cell responses to AZD1222 COVID-19 vaccine. Generated by immunoSEQ multiplex PCR, the TCRdb table keeps only in-frame clones and is missing some. The table includes about 35,000 clones, around 86% detected once. Material: peripheral blood, obtained 28 days after the second AZD1222 dose. These receptors all stem from an adult who received the AZD1222 COVID-19 vaccine.

This clone occurred once. This sequence joins TRBV7-2 and TRBJ2-7, with no clear D. The CDR3 covers 11 residues. Deletions cut 5 bases from V and 0 bases from J, with 2 bases between. Per germline, CDR1 SGHTA and CDR2 FQGNSA. CDR3 sequence (DNA): TGTGCCAGCAGCGTCTCCTACGAGCAGTACTTC. Its protein product is CASSVSYEQYF.

The chain is built from TRBV14 and TRBJ1-6, with TRBD1 identical over 7 bases. V lost 1 base to trimming and J lost 9 bases; unmatched junction nucleotides: 6. Germline V gives CDR1 SGHDN, CDR2 FVKESK. This CDR3 has 15 amino acids. The CDR3 DNA follows: TGTGCCAGCAGCCAAGTAACAGGGGTTATTTCACCCCTCCACTTT. Its translation: CASSQVTGVISPLHF.

This chain links TRBV25-1 with TRBJ2-5; D is possibly TRBD2 (9 bases). The germline V and J ends were trimmed by 8 bases and 7 bases, with 23 bases remaining between them. The CDR3 sequence is 15 residues long. CDR1 MGHDK and CDR2 SYGVNS come from the germline V gene. CDR3 residues: CASAAAGGQVATQYF. The CDR3 coding sequence is TGTGCCAGCGCTGCAGCGGGGGGACAGGTTGCGACCCAGTACTTC.